The clone carrying this TCR beta chain was recorded a few times. Its specificity is not known. These data are taken from a study of cytomegalovirus exposure and HLA in healthy donors. Germline loops: CDR1 SGHDT, CDR2 YYEEEE. Deletions cut 0 bases from V and 6 bases from J, with 16 bases between. CDR3 length: 16 amino acids. An approximately 120-subject validation cohort, separate from the approximately 690-subject first cohort, supplied the donors. General study results and limits: Cytomegalovirus-associated status was assigned to roughly 160 TCR beta chains.

The data were produced by immunoSEQ multiplex PCR, yet TCRdb's version contains in-frame clones alone and is incomplete. Found here are 150,000 to 200,000 clones, around 92% of them singletons; the top ten hold 4% to 4.5%. The chain is built from TRBV5-6 and TRBJ2-1; D possibly corresponds to TRBD1 (7 bases). Sequenced sample: PBMCs. The receptor was derived from a young man in good health and CMV-seropositive. The CDR3 DNA sequence: TGTGCCAGCAGCTTGGCCGGGGGACAGACCTCCAATGAGCAGTTCTTC. Translating it yields CASSLAGGQTSNEQFF. The entire variable domain, with the rest obtained from reference TRBV5-6 and TRBJ2-1, is as follows: DAGVTQSPTHLIKTRGQQVTLRCSPKSGHDTVSWYQQALGQGPQFIFQYYEEEERQRGNFPDRFSGHQFPNYSSELNVNALLLGDSALYLCASSLAGGQTSNEQFFGPGTRLTVL.